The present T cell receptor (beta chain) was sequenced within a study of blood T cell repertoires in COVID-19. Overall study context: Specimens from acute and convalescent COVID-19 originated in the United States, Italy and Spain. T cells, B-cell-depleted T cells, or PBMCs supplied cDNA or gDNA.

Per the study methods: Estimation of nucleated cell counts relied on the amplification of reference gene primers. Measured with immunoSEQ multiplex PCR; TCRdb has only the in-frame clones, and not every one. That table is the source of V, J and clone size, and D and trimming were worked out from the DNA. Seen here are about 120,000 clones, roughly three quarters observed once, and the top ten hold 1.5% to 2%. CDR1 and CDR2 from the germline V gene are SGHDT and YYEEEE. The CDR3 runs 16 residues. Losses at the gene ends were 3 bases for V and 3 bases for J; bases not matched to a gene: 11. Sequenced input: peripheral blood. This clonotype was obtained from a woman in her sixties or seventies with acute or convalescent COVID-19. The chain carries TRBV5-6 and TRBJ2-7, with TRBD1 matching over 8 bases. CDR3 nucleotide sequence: TGTGCCAGCAGCTCCTATTACAGGGGGTCCCTCTACGAGCAGTACTTC. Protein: CASSSYYRGSLYEQYF.